These 27 T cell receptor beta chains came from one sample sequenced in a study of blood T cell repertoires in COVID-19. TCRdb's copy holds only in-frame clones and misses some; the assay was immunoSEQ multiplex PCR. The sample lists about 250,000 clones; about nine tenths were seen once. Sequencing input: PBMCs or T cells enriched from blood (not recorded which). These receptors all come from a man between 40 and 49 years old who had recovered from COVID-19.

DNA for the CDR3: TGTGCCAGCAGCCAGGGACTAGCGGGGGGGCCGAACACCGGGGAGCTGTTTTTT. It translates to CASSQGLAGGPNTGELFF. The genes are TRBV3-1 (or the pseudogene TRBV3-2) and TRBJ2-2; TRBD2 agrees at 16 bases. V gave up 3 bases and J gave up 0 bases; unmatched junction bases: 1. The CDR3 has 18 amino acids. Looked up from germline, CDR1 is LGHDT and CDR2 is YNNKEL (reference sequence).

The V and J genes are TRBV7-9 and TRBJ2-7, with 14 positions matching TRBD2. Germline CDR1 reads SEHNR; CDR2 reads FQNEAQ (reference sequence). V dropped 8 bases and J dropped 2; count of bases not matched to a gene: 2. The CDR3 is 14 residues long. Written as DNA, the CDR3 is TGTGCCAGCGGACTAGCGGGAGGTGCCTACGAGCAGTACTTC. This sequence encodes CASGLAGGAYEQYF.

V usage is TRBV11-2 and J usage is TRBJ2-2, with D possibly TRBD1 on 5 matching bases. CDR3 length equals 15 residues. Germline CDR1 and CDR2: SGHAT and FQNNGV. The germline V and J ends were trimmed by 5 bases and 3 bases, with 13 bases remaining between them. CDR3 sequence (DNA): TGTGCCAGCAGCGTCGTGGCAGGGTACACCGGGGAGCTGTTTTTT. Translating it yields CASSVVAGYTGELFF.

The chain carries TRBV7-9 and TRBJ2-1; 9 bases are shared with TRBD2. The CDR3 loop spans 16 amino acids. Germline-derived CDR1 and CDR2 are SEHNR and FQNEAQ (reference sequence). Unmatched junction bases numbered 12, after V lost 5 bases and J lost 7 bases. In nucleotides, the CDR3 is TGTGCCAGCAGCCCCGGAGCGGGAGGTCTTTGGAATGAGCAGTTCTTC. Translating it yields CASSPGAGGLWNEQFF.

The chain joins TRBV5-1 to TRBJ1-2, with 9 bases lining up with TRBD1. Germline V gene data show CDR1 as SGHRS and CDR2 as YFSETQ. The V segment lost 0 bases and the J segment 5 bases; nucleotides outside the gene matches: 2. CDR3 size: 14 residues. CDR3 bases: TGCGCCAGCAGCTTGGGGGACAGGGTGTATGGCTACACCTTC. Its protein product is CASSLGDRVYGYTF. The whole variable domain, remainder taken from reference TRBV5-1 and TRBJ1-2, is KAGVTQTPRYLIKTRGQQVTLSCSPISGHRSVSWYQQTPGQGLQFLFEYFSETQRNKGNFPGRFSGRQFSNSRSEMNVSTLELGDSALYLCASSLGDRVYGYTFGSGTRLTVV.

The chain joins TRBV7-2 to TRBJ1-4, with 8 bases fitting TRBD1. Germline V gene data show CDR1 as SGHTA and CDR2 as FQGNSA. The CDR3 runs 15 residues. V was pared by 1 base and J by 8 bases, with 6 bases of the junction left unmatched. The CDR3 DNA reads as TGTGCCAGCAGCTTAGTACAGGGGGTAGGGGAAAAACTGTTTTTT. This sequence encodes CASSLVQGVGEKLFF.

V and J are TRBV7-8 and TRBJ2-3, with 15 bases fitting TRBD2. This CDR3 contains 16 residues. The V and J ends lost 5 bases and 3 bases, in that order; junction bases with no gene match: 3. CDR1 SGHVS and CDR2 FQNEAQ come from the germline V gene. The CDR3 DNA sequence: TGTGCCAGCAGCGGCGGACTAGCGGGAGGGACAGATACGCAGTATTTT. This translates into CASSGGLAGGTDTQYF.

The rearrangement uses TRBV30 and TRBJ1-2; D is possibly TRBD1 (5 bases). Germline V CDR1 and CDR2: GTSNPN, SVGIG (reference sequence). The CDR3 covers 14 residues. V lost 7 bases to trimming and J lost 4 bases, with 19 bases between them. CDR3 DNA sequence: TGTGCCTCCAGTCTGTTCCAGGGCCCCTATGGCTACACCTTC. It specifies CASSLFQGPYGYTF.

The V and J genes are TRBV27 and TRBJ2-1; TRBD2 aligns across 7 bases. This CDR3 region has 16 residues. Trimming removed 3 bases from V and 2 bases from J; junction bases left unmatched: 7. Germline V gives CDR1 MNHEY, CDR2 SMNVEV (reference sequence). Written as DNA, the CDR3 is TGTGCCAGCAGTTTCATCCTAGCGGAGGCCTACAATGAGCAGTTCTTC. Protein sequence: CASSFILAEAYNEQFF.

The chain couples TRBV7-9 to TRBJ1-1, with D uncertain. The CDR3 has 13 amino acids. Per the germline V gene, CDR1 is SEHNR and CDR2 is FQNEAQ (reference sequence). V gave up 1 base and J gave up 0 bases, with 3 bases separating them. CDR3 protein: CASSLELNTEAFF. The CDR3 nucleotides are TGTGCCAGCAGCTTAGAGCTGAACACTGAAGCTTTCTTT.

As regards this clone: This sample also contains other DNA sequences that code for the same CDR3. The chain has TRBV18 and TRBJ1-6; TRBD1 might be the D (5 bases). The V gene's germline CDR1 is KGHSH and CDR2 LQKENI. The CDR3 runs to 14 residues. The V and J ends lost 3 bases and 10 bases respectively, with 13 bases between them. Here the CDR3 reads CASSPTGGDSPLHF. DNA for the CDR3: TGTGCCAGCTCACCCACGGGGGGGGACTCACCCCTCCACTTT.

This clone was seen a few times. J is TRBJ1-2 and V is TRBV18; 7 bases match TRBD1. The CDR3 consists of 12 residues. CDR1 and CDR2 from the germline V gene are KGHSH and LQKENI. J lost 4 bases, V lost 8 bases, and 4 bases had no gene match. CDR3 sequence: CASNNRGYGYTF. The CDR3 coding sequence is TGTGCCAGCAACAACAGGGGCTATGGCTACACCTTC.

V and J are TRBV19 and TRBJ1-4, with 7 bases fitting TRBD1. Germline V lookup: CDR1 LNHDA, CDR2 SQIVND (reference sequence). The CDR3 is 14 amino acids. After removal of 9 bases from V and 6 bases from J, the junction contained 10 bases not matched to a gene. CDR3 residues: CASTDRAGYEKLFF. The DNA for the CDR3 is TGTGCCAGCACCGACAGGGCGGGATATGAAAAACTGTTTTTT.

This clone was counted only a few times. The V call is TRBV15, the J call TRBJ1-3; D is ambiguous. V shed 0 bases and J shed 0 bases, with 6 bases lying between them. From germline, CDR1 is LNHNV and CDR2 YYDKDF (reference sequence). The CDR3 covers 15 residues. CDR3: CATSRDVGSGNTIYF. CDR3 sequence (DNA): TGTGCCACCAGCAGAGATGTCGGCTCTGGAAACACCATATATTTT.

The rearrangement links TRBV5-1 to TRBJ1-1, with TRBD1 matching 8 bases. Losses at the gene ends were 3 bases for V and 1 base for J; bases not matched to a gene: 8. The CDR3 runs to 16 residues. Looked up from germline, CDR1 is SGHRS and CDR2 is YFSETQ. CDR3 sequence (DNA): TGCGCCAGCAGCTCCTCAGGGGGCAGGGGGAACACTGAAGCTTTCTTT. This codes for CASSSSGGRGNTEAFF.

V gene TRBV21-1 combines with J gene TRBJ2-5; the DNA was not used to check the table's D call, TRBD2. TRBV21-1 is tagged as a pseudogene. This CDR3 spans 17 amino acids. DNA for the CDR3: TGTGCCAGCAGCAATCCACTTCGGGGGAACCACCAAGAGACCCAGTACTTC. It specifies CASSNPLRGNHQETQYF.

This clone was detected many times. The V call is TRBV28, the J call TRBJ1-2, with no clear D. Germline CDR1 reads MDHEN; CDR2 reads SYDVKM. The CDR3 has 13 amino acids. Trimming pared 6 bases from V and 0 bases from J, leaving 8 bases between. The CDR3 reads CASRMTSNYGYTF. In nucleotides, the CDR3 is TGTGCCAGCAGAATGACATCTAACTATGGCTACACCTTC.

This sequence joins TRBV2 and TRBJ1-5; unclear D gene. This CDR3 comprises 15 residues. Trimming stripped 8 bases from V and 2 bases from J, with 16 bases between. Germline V gene data show CDR1 as SNHLY and CDR2 as FYNNEI. The CDR3 reads CASLEGVGGNQPQHF. The CDR3 nucleotides are TGTGCCAGCTTGGAGGGTGTTGGGGGCAATCAGCCCCAGCATTTT.

The rearrangement links TRBV9 to TRBJ1-2, with 11 bases aligning to TRBD1. V gave up 1 base and J gave up 4 bases; unmatched junction bases: 12. This CDR3 region has 18 residues. CDR1 is SGDLS and CDR2 is YYNGEE in the germline V gene. CDR3 sequence: CASSVQGQGDTRVYGYTF. CDR3 coding DNA: TGTGCCAGCAGCGTACAGGGACAGGGGGATACCAGGGTCTATGGCTACACCTTC.

The gene calls are TRBV7-2 and TRBJ1-6; D remains ambiguous. Trimming took off 4 bases at V and 8 bases at J, with 9 bases between the two ends. Germline CDR1 SGHTA, CDR2 FQGNSA. The CDR3 covers 13 residues. CDR3 nucleotide sequence: TGTGCCAGCAGCTCCCTACCGGATTCACCCCTCCACTTT. This translates into CASSSLPDSPLHF.

In regard to this clone: One end of the junction fails to match germline, which may point to a read error. The chain employs TRBV7-9 and TRBJ2-7; 12 nucleotides align to TRBD1. The length of the CDR3 is 11 residues. Germline CDR1 is SEHNR and CDR2 is FQNEAQ (reference sequence). DNA of the CDR3: TGTGCCAGCAGCATCGGGACAGGGGGCTCATTC. Translated: CASSIGTGGSF.

The chain links TRBV24-1 to TRBJ2-7, with 12 bases fitting TRBD1. This CDR3 is built from 15 residues. The J segment lost 3 bases and the V segment lost 8 bases, leaving 7 bases of the junction unmatched. CDR1 and CDR2 from the germline V gene are KGHDR and SFDVKD. The CDR3, as DNA: TGTGCCACCATAGACGGGACAGGGGGCCTCTACGAGCAGTACTTC. It yields the protein CATIDGTGGLYEQYF.

V and J are TRBV13 and TRBJ1-3; D gene uncertain. This CDR3 has 14 residues. Looked up from germline, CDR1 is PRHDT and CDR2 is FYEKMQ (reference sequence). The V end was cut by 6 bases, the J end by 0 bases, with 9 bases between. The CDR3, as DNA: TGTGCCAGCAGTGGACTTCTCTCTGGAAACACCATATATTTT. Protein product: CASSGLLSGNTIYF.

This clone has a single count. The chain recombines TRBV5-1 with TRBJ2-7, with 10 bases aligning to TRBD1. The CDR3 spans 15 residues. CDR1 and CDR2 (germline): SGHRS, YFSETQ. Trimming removed 4 bases from V and 8 bases from J; junction bases left unmatched: 12. The CDR3 loop reads CASSPGQGDVEKQYF. CDR3 bases: TGCGCCAGCAGCCCCGGACAGGGGGATGTCGAGAAGCAGTACTTC.

V gene TRBV2 combines with J gene TRBJ1-2, with a possible D match to TRBD1 (5 bases). The germline V and J ends were trimmed by 4 bases and 8 bases, with 14 bases remaining between them. This CDR3 region has 13 residues. Germline CDR1 is SNHLY and CDR2 is FYNNEI. CDR3 sequence: CASSVWGSRGYTF. CDR3 DNA: TGTGCCAGCAGTGTATGGGGCTCCAGGGGCTACACCTTC. Supplemented by reference TRBV2 and TRBJ1-2, the full variable domain reads EPEVTQTPSHQVTQMGQEVILRCVPISNHLYFYWYRQILGQKVEFLVSFYNNEISEKSEIFDDQFSVERPDGSNFTLKIRSTKLEDSAMYFCASSVWGSRGYTFGSGTRLTVV.

The rearrangement joins TRBV5-1 to TRBJ2-2, with 7 bases lining up with TRBD2. V was clipped by 1 base and J by 1 base; unmatched bases: 4. CDR1 SGHRS and CDR2 YFSETQ come from the germline V gene. The length of the CDR3 is 16 residues. The CDR3: CASSLSASGNTGELFF. For the CDR3, the DNA is TGCGCCAGCAGCTTGTCGGCTAGCGGGAACACCGGGGAGCTGTTTTTT.

This chain links TRBV5-1 with TRBJ2-3; tentative D call: TRBD2 (6 bases). V was shortened by 2 bases and J by 2 bases, with 9 bases between the two germline ends. The CDR3 extends over 14 amino acids. Germline V gene sequence: CDR1 SGHRS, CDR2 YFSETQ. The chain's CDR3 is CASSFRGNTDTQYF. The CDR3 bases are TGCGCCAGCAGCTTTCGGGGGAACACAGATACGCAGTATTTT. The full variable domain, with the rest looked up from reference TRBV5-1 and TRBJ2-3, is KAGVTQTPRYLIKTRGQQVTLSCSPISGHRSVSWYQQTPGQGLQFLFEYFSETQRNKGNFPGRFSGRQFSNSRSEMNVSTLELGDSALYLCASSFRGNTDTQYFGPGTRLTVL.